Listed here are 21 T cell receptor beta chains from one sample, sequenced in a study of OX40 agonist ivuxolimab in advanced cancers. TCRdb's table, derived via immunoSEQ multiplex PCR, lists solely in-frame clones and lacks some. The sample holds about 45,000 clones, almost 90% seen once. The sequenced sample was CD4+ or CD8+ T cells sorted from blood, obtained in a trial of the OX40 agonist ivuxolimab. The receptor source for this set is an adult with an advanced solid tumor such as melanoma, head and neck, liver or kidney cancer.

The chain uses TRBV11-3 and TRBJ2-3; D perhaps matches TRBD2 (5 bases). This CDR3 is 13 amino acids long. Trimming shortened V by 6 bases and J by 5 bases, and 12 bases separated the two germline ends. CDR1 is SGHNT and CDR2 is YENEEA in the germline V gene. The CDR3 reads CASSPSGGDTQYF. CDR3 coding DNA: TGTGCCAGCAGTCCGAGCGGCGGAGATACGCAGTATTTT. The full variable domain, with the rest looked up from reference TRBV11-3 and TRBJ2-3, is EAGVVQSPRYKIIEKKQPVAFWCNPISGHNTLYWYLQNLGQGPELLIRYENEEAVDDSQLPKDRFSAERLKGVDSTLKIQPAELGDSAVYLCASSPSGGDTQYFGPGTRLTVL.

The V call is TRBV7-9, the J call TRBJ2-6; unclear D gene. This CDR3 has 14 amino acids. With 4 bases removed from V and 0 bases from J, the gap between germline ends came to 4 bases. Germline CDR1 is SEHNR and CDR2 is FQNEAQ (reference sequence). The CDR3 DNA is TGTGCCAGCAGCTCCTACTCTGGGGCCAACGTCCTGACTTTC. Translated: CASSSYSGANVLTF.

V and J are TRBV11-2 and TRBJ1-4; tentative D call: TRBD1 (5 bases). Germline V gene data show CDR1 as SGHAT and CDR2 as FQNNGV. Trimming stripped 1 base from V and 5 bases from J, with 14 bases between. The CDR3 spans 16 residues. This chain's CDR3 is CASSLGGTRPNEKLFF. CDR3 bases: TGTGCCAGCAGCTTAGGGGGCACACGTCCGAATGAAAAACTGTTTTTT.

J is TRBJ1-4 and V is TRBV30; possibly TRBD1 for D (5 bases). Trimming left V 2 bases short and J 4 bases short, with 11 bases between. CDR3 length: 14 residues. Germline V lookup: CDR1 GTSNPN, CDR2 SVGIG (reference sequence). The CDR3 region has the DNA TGTGCCTGGAGTCTGTCGGGGGATAATGAAAAACTGTTTTTT. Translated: CAWSLSGDNEKLFF.

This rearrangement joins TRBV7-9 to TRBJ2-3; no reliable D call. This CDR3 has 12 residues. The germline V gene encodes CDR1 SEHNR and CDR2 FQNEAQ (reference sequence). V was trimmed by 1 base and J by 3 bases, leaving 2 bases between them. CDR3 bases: TGTGCCAGCAGCTTAGAAACAGATACGCAGTATTTT. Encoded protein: CASSLETDTQYF.

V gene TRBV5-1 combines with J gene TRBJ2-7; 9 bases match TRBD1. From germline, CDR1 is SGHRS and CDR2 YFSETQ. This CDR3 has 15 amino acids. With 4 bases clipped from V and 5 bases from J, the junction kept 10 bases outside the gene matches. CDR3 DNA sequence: TGCGCCAGCAGCGCAACCGGGACAGGGCTAGACGAGCAGTACTTC. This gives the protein CASSATGTGLDEQYF.

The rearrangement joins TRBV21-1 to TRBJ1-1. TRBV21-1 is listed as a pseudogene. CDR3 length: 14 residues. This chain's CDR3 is CASSKARVTAEAFF. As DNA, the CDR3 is TGTGCCAGCAGCAAAGCTCGGGTTACCGCTGAAGCTTTCTTT.

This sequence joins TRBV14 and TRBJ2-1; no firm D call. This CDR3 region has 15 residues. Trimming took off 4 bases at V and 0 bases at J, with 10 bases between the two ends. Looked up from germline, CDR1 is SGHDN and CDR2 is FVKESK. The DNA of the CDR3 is TGTGCCAGCAGCCGGACGCTTCGCTCCTACAATGAGCAGTTCTTC. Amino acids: CASSRTLRSYNEQFF.

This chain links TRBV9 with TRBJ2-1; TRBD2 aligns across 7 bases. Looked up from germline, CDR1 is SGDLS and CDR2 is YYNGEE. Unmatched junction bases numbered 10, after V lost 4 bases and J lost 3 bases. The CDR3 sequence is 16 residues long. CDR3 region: CASSTGSGNLYNEQFF. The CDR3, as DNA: TGTGCCAGCAGCACGGGGAGCGGGAACCTCTACAATGAGCAGTTCTTC.

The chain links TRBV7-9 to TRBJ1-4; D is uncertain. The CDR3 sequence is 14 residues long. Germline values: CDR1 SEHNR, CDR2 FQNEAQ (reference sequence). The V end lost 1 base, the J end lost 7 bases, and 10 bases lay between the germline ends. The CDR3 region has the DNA TGTGCCAGCAGCTTAGGCTCGTACAGTGAAAAACTGTTTTTT. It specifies CASSLGSYSEKLFF.

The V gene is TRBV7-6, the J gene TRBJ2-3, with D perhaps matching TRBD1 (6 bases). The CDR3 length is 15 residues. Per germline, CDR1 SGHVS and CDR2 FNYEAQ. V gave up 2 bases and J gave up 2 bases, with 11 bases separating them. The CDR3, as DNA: TGTGCCAGCAGCTTATTCGGGACAACCACAGATACGCAGTATTTT. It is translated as CASSLFGTTTDTQYF.

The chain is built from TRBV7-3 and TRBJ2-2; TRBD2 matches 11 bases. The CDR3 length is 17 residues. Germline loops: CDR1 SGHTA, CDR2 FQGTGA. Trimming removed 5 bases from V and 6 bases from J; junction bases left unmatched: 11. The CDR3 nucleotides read TGTGCCAGCAGCCCCTACCCAATAGCGGGAGGGTCCGGGGAGCTGTTTTTT. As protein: CASSPYPIAGGSGELFF.

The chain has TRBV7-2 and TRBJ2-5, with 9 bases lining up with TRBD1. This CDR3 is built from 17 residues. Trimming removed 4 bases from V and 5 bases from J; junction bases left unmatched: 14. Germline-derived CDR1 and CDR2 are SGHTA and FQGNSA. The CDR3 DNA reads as TGTGCCAGCAGCTCGGTTGGAACAGGGGGCGCGCGGGAGACCCAGTACTTC. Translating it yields CASSSVGTGGARETQYF. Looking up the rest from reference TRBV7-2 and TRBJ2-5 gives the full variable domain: GAGVSQSPSNKVTEKGKDVELRCDPISGHTALYWYRQSLGQGLEFLIYFQGNSAPDKSGLPSDRFSAERTGGSVSTLTIQRTQQEDSAVYLCASSSVGTGGARETQYFGPGTRLLVL.

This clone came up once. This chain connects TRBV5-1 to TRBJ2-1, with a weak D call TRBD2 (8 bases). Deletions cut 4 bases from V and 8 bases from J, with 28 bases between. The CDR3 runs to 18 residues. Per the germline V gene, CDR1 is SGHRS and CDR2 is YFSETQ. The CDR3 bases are TGCGCCAGCAGCCTGAGGGTACAAGCGGGAGAAACAGGGGATGAGCAGTTCTTC. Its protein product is CASSLRVQAGETGDEQFF.

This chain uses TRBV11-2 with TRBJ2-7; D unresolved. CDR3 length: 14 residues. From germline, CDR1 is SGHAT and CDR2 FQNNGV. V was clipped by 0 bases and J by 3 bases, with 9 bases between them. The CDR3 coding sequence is TGTGCCAGCAGCTTAGAAGGGCAAGTCTACGAGCAGTACTTC. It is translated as CASSLEGQVYEQYF.

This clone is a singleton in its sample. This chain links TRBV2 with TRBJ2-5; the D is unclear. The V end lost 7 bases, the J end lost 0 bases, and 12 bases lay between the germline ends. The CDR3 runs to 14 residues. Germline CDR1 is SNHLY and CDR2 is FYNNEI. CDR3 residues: CASTETVYQETQYF. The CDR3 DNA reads TGTGCCAGCACAGAAACAGTCTACCAAGAGACCCAGTACTTC.

CDR3 nucleotides: TGCGCCAGCAGCTGGCCGGAGGGGAAGCTCACAGATACGCAGTATTTT. Translating gives CASSWPEGKLTDTQYF. The V and J genes are TRBV5-1 and TRBJ2-3; maybe TRBD2 (6 bases). This CDR3 is built from 16 residues. V was clipped by 3 bases and J by 2 bases, with 16 bases between them. CDR1 is SGHRS, CDR2 YFSETQ, per germline. Together with reference TRBV5-1 and TRBJ2-3, the CDR3 gives the full variable domain: KAGVTQTPRYLIKTRGQQVTLSCSPISGHRSVSWYQQTPGQGLQFLFEYFSETQRNKGNFPGRFSGRQFSNSRSEMNVSTLELGDSALYLCASSWPEGKLTDTQYFGPGTRLTVL.

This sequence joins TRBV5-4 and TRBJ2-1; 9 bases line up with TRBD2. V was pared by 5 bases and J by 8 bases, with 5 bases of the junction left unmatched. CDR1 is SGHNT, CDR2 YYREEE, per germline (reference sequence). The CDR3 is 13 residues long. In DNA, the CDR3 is TGTGCCAGCAGTCTAGCGGGGCCGGATGAGCAGTTCTTC. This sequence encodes CASSLAGPDEQFF.

The CDR3 reads CASSPLAGARETQYF. Written as DNA, the CDR3 is TGTGCCAGCAGCCCCTTAGCGGGAGCGCGAGAGACCCAGTACTTC. The chain recombines TRBV7-6 with TRBJ2-5; 9 positions match TRBD2. This CDR3 contains 15 residues. After removal of 5 bases from V and 4 bases from J, the junction contained 8 bases not matched to a gene. Germline V CDR1 and CDR2: SGHVS, FNYEAQ.

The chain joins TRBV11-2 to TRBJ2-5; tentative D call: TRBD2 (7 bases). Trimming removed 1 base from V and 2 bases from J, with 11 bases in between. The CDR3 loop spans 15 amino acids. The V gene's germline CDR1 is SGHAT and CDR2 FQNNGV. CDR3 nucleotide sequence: TGTGCCAGCAGCTTAGTAGGGGGGGTTCAAGAGACCCAGTACTTC. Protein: CASSLVGGVQETQYF.

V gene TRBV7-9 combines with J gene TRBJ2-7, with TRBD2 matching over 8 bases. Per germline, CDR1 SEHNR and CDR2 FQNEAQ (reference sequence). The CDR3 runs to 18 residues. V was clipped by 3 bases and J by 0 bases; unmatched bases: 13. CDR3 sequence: CASSLRPSREGSSYEQYF. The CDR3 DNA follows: TGTGCCAGCAGCTTGAGGCCCTCTCGGGAGGGGAGCTCCTACGAGCAGTACTTC.